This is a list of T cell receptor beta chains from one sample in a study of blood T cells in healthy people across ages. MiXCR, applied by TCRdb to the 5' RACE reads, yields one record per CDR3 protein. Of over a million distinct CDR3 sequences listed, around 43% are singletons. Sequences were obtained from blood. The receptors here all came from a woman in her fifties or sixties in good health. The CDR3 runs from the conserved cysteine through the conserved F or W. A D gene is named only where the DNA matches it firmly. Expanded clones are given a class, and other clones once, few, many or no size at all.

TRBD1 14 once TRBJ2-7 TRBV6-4 TGTGCCAGCAGTGGGGACAGGGGGAGGTCCGAGCAGTACTTC CASSGDRGRSEQYF
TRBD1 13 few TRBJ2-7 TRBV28 TGTGCCAGCGGGGGGACAGGGGTATACGAGCAGTACTTC CASGGTGVYEQYF
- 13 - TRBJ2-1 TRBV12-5 TGTGCTAGTGGCCGATCTACCGCTAATGAGCAGTTCTTC CASGRSTANEQFF
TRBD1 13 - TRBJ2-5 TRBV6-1 TGTGCCACCCTGAAAGGGGGCTGGGAGACCCAGTACTTC CATLKGGWETQYF
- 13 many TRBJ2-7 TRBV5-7 TGTGCCAGCAGCTTGCCACCCACTTACGAGCAGTACTTC CASSLPPTYEQYF
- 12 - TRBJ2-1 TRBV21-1 TGTGCCAGCAGCAAAGTTTTGGATGAGCAGTTCTTC CASSKVLDEQFF
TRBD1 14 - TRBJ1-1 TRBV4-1 TGCGCCAGCAGCCACGGGACAGAAGGTACTGAAGCTTTCTTT CASSHGTEGTEAFF
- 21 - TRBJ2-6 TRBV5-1 TGCGCCAGCAGCTTGGCCCGGCAGGGTCGAGCCCTACGCTCTGGGGCCAACGTCCTGACTTTC CASSLARQGRALRSGANVLTF
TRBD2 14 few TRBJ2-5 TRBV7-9 TGTGCCAGCAGCTCTCCTAGCGGGAAAGAGACCCAGTACTTC CASSSPSGKETQYF
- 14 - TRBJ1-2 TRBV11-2 TGTGCCAGCAGCTTAGGATTTAGAGACTACGAGATCACCTTC CASSLGFRDYEITF
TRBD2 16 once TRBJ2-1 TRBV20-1 TGCAGTGCTAATAATTTAGCGGGAGCATCTCCGAATGAGCAGTTCTTC CSANNLAGASPNEQFF
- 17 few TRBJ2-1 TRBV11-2 TGTGCCAGCAGCCCATCGAGGGGAGTTGCATCCTACAATGAGCAGTTCTTC CASSPSRGVASYNEQFF
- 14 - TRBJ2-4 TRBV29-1 TGCAGCGTTGAAGATCCAAGAGCCAAAAACATTCAGTACTTC CSVEDPRAKNIQYF
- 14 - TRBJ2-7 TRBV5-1 TGCGCCAGCAGCTTGGCCCCCGGGAACTACGAGCAGTACTTC CASSLAPGNYEQYF
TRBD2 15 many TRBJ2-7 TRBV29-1 TGCAGCGTTTTCGGACTAGCGGCAGGGTCCTACGAGCAGTACTTC CSVFGLAAGSYEQYF
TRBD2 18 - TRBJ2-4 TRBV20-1 TGCAATGCTAGAAGTCCCCTGGGGACTAGCAGGGGAGGAGACATTCAGTACTTC CNARSPLGTSRGGDIQYF